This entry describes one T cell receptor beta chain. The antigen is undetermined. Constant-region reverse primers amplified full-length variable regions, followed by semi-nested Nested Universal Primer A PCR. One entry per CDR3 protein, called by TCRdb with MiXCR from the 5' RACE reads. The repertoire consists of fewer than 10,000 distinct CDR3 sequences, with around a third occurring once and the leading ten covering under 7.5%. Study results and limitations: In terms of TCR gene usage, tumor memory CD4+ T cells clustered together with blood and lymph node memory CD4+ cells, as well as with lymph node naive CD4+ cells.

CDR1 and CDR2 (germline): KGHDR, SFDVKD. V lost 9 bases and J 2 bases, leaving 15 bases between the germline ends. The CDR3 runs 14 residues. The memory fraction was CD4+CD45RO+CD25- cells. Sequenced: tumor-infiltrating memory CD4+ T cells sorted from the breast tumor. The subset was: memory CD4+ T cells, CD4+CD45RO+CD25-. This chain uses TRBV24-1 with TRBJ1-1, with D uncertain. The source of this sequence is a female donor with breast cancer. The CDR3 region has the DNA TGTGCCACCGTCGGTCCCGGATCAAACACTGAAGCTTTCTTT. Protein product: CATVGPGSNTEAFF.